Following are 10 T cell receptor beta chains from one sample sequenced in a study of human versus mouse CDR3 diversity and MHC coevolution. Profiled with immunoSEQ multiplex PCR; TCRdb holds only in-frame clones, not every one. The table includes about 81,000 clones, 85% to 95% detected once. Source material: naive CD4+ T cells from blood. The subset was: CD45RO-negative CD62L-positive naive CD4 T cells. These receptor sequences come from a person between 25 and 70 years old in good health.

This chain joins TRBV18 and TRBJ2-7; TRBD2 might be the D (6 bases). This CDR3 spans 12 amino acids. With 5 bases removed from V and 6 bases from J, the gap between germline ends came to 11 bases. Per germline, CDR1 KGHSH and CDR2 LQKENI. CDR3 DNA: TGTGCCAGCTCAAACGGGACTCCCGAGCAGTACTTC. This translates into CASSNGTPEQYF.

CDR3 DNA sequence: TGTGCCAGCAGTCCGACAGGATCGGGGACTGAAGCTTTCTTT. It codes for CASSPTGSGTEAFF. The rearrangement uses TRBV7-2 and TRBJ1-1; a possible D gene is TRBD1 (6 bases). CDR1 and CDR2 from the germline V gene are SGHTA and FQGNSA. The CDR3 sequence is 14 residues long. Trimming shortened V by 6 bases and J by 5 bases, and 16 bases separated the two germline ends. Based on the CDR3 plus reference TRBV7-2 and TRBJ1-1, the full variable domain is GAGVSQSPSNKVTEKGKDVELRCDPISGHTALYWYRQSLGQGLEFLIYFQGNSAPDKSGLPSDRFSAERTGGSVSTLTIQRTQQEDSAVYLCASSPTGSGTEAFFGQGTRLTVV.

The V and J genes are TRBV28 and TRBJ2-1; D is unresolved. The CDR3 loop spans 15 amino acids. CDR1 and CDR2 (germline): MDHEN, SYDVKM. V shed 2 bases and J shed 0 bases, with 8 bases lying between them. The CDR3 sequence: CASSLALGSYNEQFF. The CDR3 DNA sequence: TGTGCCAGCAGTTTAGCCCTCGGCTCCTACAATGAGCAGTTCTTC.

This chain uses TRBV5-1 with TRBJ1-4; the D gene is possibly TRBD1 (5 bases). The CDR3 has 14 residues. Germline V gene lookup returns CDR1 SGHRS and CDR2 YFSETQ. V shed 2 bases and J shed 4 bases, with 9 bases lying between them. The CDR3, as DNA: TGCGCCAGCAGCTTCCAGGGTAGTAATGAAAAACTGTTTTTT. Its translation is CASSFQGSNEKLFF.

This clone was recorded only once. The chain couples TRBV9 to TRBJ2-3; TRBD2 matches at 9 bases. In germline, CDR1 is SGDLS, CDR2 YYNGEE. Unmatched junction bases numbered 8, after V lost 3 bases and J lost 0 bases. CDR3 length equals 17 residues. The CDR3 spells CASSGRLAGLSTDTQYF. For the CDR3, the DNA is TGTGCCAGCAGCGGCCGGCTAGCGGGGTTAAGCACAGATACGCAGTATTTT.

This chain uses TRBV2 with TRBJ2-7, with 9 bases identical to TRBD1. The germline V gene has CDR1 SNHLY and CDR2 FYNNEI. The CDR3 runs 15 residues. The junction had 5 bases not matched to a gene; V was cut back by 5 bases and J by 0 bases. As DNA, the CDR3 is TGTGCCAGCAGTAGGGGGACAGGGAGCTCCTACGAGCAGTACTTC. This encodes CASSRGTGSSYEQYF.

The chain has TRBV9 and TRBJ2-3; 9 bases line up with TRBD2. This CDR3 region has 16 residues. The germline gives CDR1 SGDLS, CDR2 YYNGEE. The V gene end was trimmed by 0 bases and the J gene end by 0 bases; junction bases not matched to a gene: 2. The CDR3 DNA follows: TGTGCCAGCAGCGTAGGGGCGGGGGGGAGCACAGATACGCAGTATTTT. This encodes CASSVGAGGSTDTQYF.

The chain employs TRBV9 and TRBJ2-1; 8 bases fit TRBD2. CDR1 is SGDLS and CDR2 is YYNGEE in the germline V gene. The CDR3 is 15 amino acids. Trimming cost V 5 bases and J 2 bases; bases outside gene matches: 6. CDR3 nucleotide sequence: TGTGCCAGCAGTCGGGAGGGAGGAACCTACAATGAGCAGTTCTTC. Translated: CASSREGGTYNEQFF.

This clone was counted once. The chain joins TRBV27 to TRBJ1-4, with a weak D call TRBD1 (6 bases). Germline V gene sequence: CDR1 MNHEY, CDR2 SMNVEV (reference sequence). The V gene lost 6 bases and the J gene lost 2 bases, with 10 bases spanning the gap. The CDR3 contains 14 residues. The CDR3 spells CASRDRLTNEKLFF. In DNA, the CDR3 is TGTGCCAGCAGGGACAGACTCACTAATGAAAAACTGTTTTTT.

The chain employs TRBV30 and TRBJ2-5; D not resolved. CDR1 is GTSNPN and CDR2 is SVGIG in the germline V gene (reference sequence). The CDR3 is 16 amino acids. The V gene lost 4 bases and the J gene lost 2 bases, with 20 bases spanning the gap. The CDR3 DNA sequence: TGTGCCTGGACCCAGTGGGCAGGCCCCCTTCAAGAGACCCAGTACTTC. Its translation is CAWTQWAGPLQETQYF.